A single sample gave rise to the 23 T cell receptor beta chains below, sequenced in a study of T cells expressing NK-cell markers. TCRdb reprocessed the 5' RACE reads, keeping one entry per CDR3 protein, no DNA. The specimen's table records hundreds of thousands of distinct CDR3 sequences. Source material: blood T cells: a sorted CD56 or NKG2C T cell subset, CD4+ or CD8+ T cells, or bulk PBMC T cells (not recorded which). The receptors were gathered from a woman aged 18 to 75 in good health.

The chain carries TRBV5-1 and TRBJ2-1; lacking DNA, the TRBD2 call made by TCRdb goes unchecked. Germline V gene data show CDR1 as SGHRS and CDR2 as YFSETQ. The CDR3 loop spans 16 amino acids. CDR3 in amino acids: CASSPQKAGGPWEQFF.

The chain carries TRBV4-1 and TRBJ2-1. The V gene's germline CDR1 is MGHRA and CDR2 YSYEKL. The CDR3 is 15 amino acids. CDR3 amino acids: CASSRTGDSYNEQFF.

The CDR3 sequence: CASSQDGGVRNYGYTF. The chain is built from TRBV4-3 and TRBJ1-2. The CDR3 spans 16 residues. The germline V gene has CDR1 LGHNA and CDR2 YSLEER.

The genes are TRBV30 and TRBJ2-1; TCRdb proposes TRBD2, but this gene call is untestable without DNA. Germline CDR1 is GTSNPN and CDR2 is SVGIG (reference sequence). The CDR3 length is 14 residues. The chain's CDR3 is CAWSLGGRLDEQFF.

The chain employs TRBV6-5 and TRBJ2-2; the D call of TRBD1 rests on TCRdb alone, since no DNA is present to check it. CDR1 is MNHEY, CDR2 SVGAGI, per germline. The CDR3 extends over 15 amino acids. The CDR3 loop is CASSYSGTGYGELFF.

The rearrangement links TRBV4-3 to TRBJ2-5; TCRdb outputs TRBD2, but without DNA this stays unchecked. CDR3 size: 14 residues. CDR1 is LGHNA and CDR2 is YSLEER in the germline V gene. The CDR3 sequence: CASSQGTTGKTQYF.

The V call is TRBV20-1, the J call TRBJ2-5; TCRdb's D call, TRBD2, is unchecked because there is no DNA. The CDR3 is made up of 12 amino acids. Germline values: CDR1 DFQATT, CDR2 SNEGSKA (reference sequence). The CDR3 spells CSAPTSWGTQYF.

The chain uses TRBV10-3 and TRBJ2-2. CDR1 and CDR2 (germline): ENHRY, SYGVKD. The CDR3 loop spans 15 amino acids. CDR3 residues: CAISEEGFNTGELFF.

CDR3 region: CASRIAGAEIKTQYF. The chain has TRBV7-2 and TRBJ2-5; TCRdb returns TRBD1, unconfirmable since there is no DNA. The CDR3 has 15 residues. Germline V gives CDR1 SGHTA, CDR2 FQGNSA.

The chain carries TRBV29-1 and TRBJ2-7; there is no DNA to check the TCRdb D call of TRBD2. There are 16 residues in the CDR3. CDR1 and CDR2 from the germline V gene are SQVTM and ANQGSEA. CDR3: CSVGGLAGGTRDEQYF.

The chain couples TRBV12-3 or TRBV12-4 to TRBJ1-6. There are 12 residues in the CDR3. The CDR3 loop reads CASSPVGAALHF.

The chain carries TRBV10-3 and TRBJ1-2. CDR1 is ENHRY and CDR2 is SYGVKD in the germline V gene. The CDR3 sequence is 16 residues long. CDR3 region: CAIRDNTVPTNYGYTF.

The CDR3 is CAISLGLAGVLPNEQFF. This sequence joins TRBV10-3 and TRBJ2-1; TCRdb's D call, TRBD2, is unchecked because there is no DNA. This CDR3 is built from 17 residues. Germline CDR1 and CDR2: ENHRY and SYGVKD.

This sequence joins TRBV4-3 and TRBJ2-3. In germline, CDR1 is LGHNA, CDR2 YSLEER. CDR3 length: 13 amino acids. CDR3 sequence: CASSQKVTDTQYF.

V gene TRBV20-1 combines with J gene TRBJ1-1; the TCRdb D gene call, TRBD1, has no DNA to confirm it. The CDR3 is 14 amino acids. CDR1 is DFQATT and CDR2 is SNEGSKA in the germline V gene (reference sequence). This chain's CDR3 is CSARSGVKNTEAFF.

The chain links TRBV10-2 to TRBJ2-3; TCRdb gives TRBD2 as the D gene, but with no DNA this cannot be confirmed. Per germline, CDR1 WSHSY and CDR2 SAAADI. The CDR3 sequence is 20 residues long. CDR3: CASSGKPGLAGGASTDTQYF.

The chain links TRBV15 to TRBJ2-2; TCRdb designates TRBD1, a call that cannot be tested without DNA. CDR3 size: 16 residues. Germline lookup yields CDR1 LNHNV and CDR2 YYDKDF (reference sequence). The CDR3 sequence: CATSRRPGANTGELFF.

The chain combines TRBV5-1 with TRBJ2-1; checking the TCRdb D call of TRBD1 is not possible without DNA. Germline assignment: CDR1 SGHRS and CDR2 YFSETQ. The CDR3 runs to 14 residues. This CDR3 reads CASSWGDRDNEQFF.

V is TRBV7-2 and J is TRBJ2-1; TCRdb designates TRBD1, a call that cannot be tested without DNA. CDR1 SGHTA and CDR2 FQGNSA come from the germline V gene. There are 14 residues in the CDR3. CDR3 in amino acids: CASSSNFGRSEQFF.

The rearrangement links TRBV20-1 to TRBJ2-1; there is no DNA to check the TCRdb D call of TRBD1. CDR1 and CDR2 (germline): DFQATT, SNEGSKA (reference sequence). CDR3 length equals 16 residues. Here the CDR3 reads CSAITWGRVSYNEQFF.

The V call is TRBV19, the J call TRBJ2-1; the TCRdb call, TRBD2, lacks DNA for checking. CDR3 size: 15 residues. The germline V gene has CDR1 LNHDA and CDR2 SQIVND (reference sequence). CDR3 sequence reads: CASSPRTSVGNEQFF. The full variable domain, rest sourced from reference TRBV19 and TRBJ2-1, is DGGITQSPKYLFRKEGQNVTLSCEQNLNHDAMYWYRQDPGQGLRLIYYSQIVNDFQKGDIAEGYSVSREKKESFPLTVTSAQKNPTAFYLCASSPRTSVGNEQFFGPGTRLTVL.

The chain couples TRBV7-9 to TRBJ2-1; TCRdb returns TRBD1, unconfirmable since there is no DNA. The CDR3 runs 15 residues. Germline CDR1 reads SEHNR; CDR2 reads FQNEAQ (reference sequence). CDR3: CASSQEVGGVNEQFF.

The genes are TRBV5-5 and TRBJ1-3. This CDR3 is 15 amino acids long. Germline loops: CDR1 SGHKS, CDR2 YYEKEE (reference sequence). CDR3 loop: CASSLDILGGNTIYF.